This TCR beta chain was recorded in a study of a mutant IDH1 vaccine in newly diagnosed glioma. Turning to the study itself: Vaccine dosing followed radiotherapy by 4-6 weeks, or accompanied temozolomide cycles. Patients arrived already treated with radiotherapy, temozolomide, or both, most having had both.

The count of this clone is one. Antigen unknown. This table comes from immunoSEQ multiplex PCR, and its TCRdb copy is limited to in-frame clones, with some not included. The sample holds 37,000 or so clones, approximately 83% seen once. Regarding time point: week 5, during vaccination. In the vaccine, a single dose held 300 ug of the mutant IDH1 20-mer peptide, along with topical imiquimod. Donors had new WHO grade 3 or 4 IDH1-mutant, ATRX-lost astrocytomas. Trimming pared 6 bases from V and 0 bases from J, leaving 11 bases between. From germline, CDR1 is SGHDT and CDR2 YYEEEE. This CDR3 region has 14 residues. Broader study findings: Of all patients, under 95% showed vaccine-induced immune responses.

The chain recombines TRBV5-6 with TRBJ2-3; TRBD2 is a possible D gene (6 bases). The receptor's source is a man aged 25 to 40 with glioma. The specimen comprised PBMCs, sampled from a glioma patient whose treatment included an IDH1 peptide vaccine. CDR3 sequence (DNA): TGTGCCAGCATGGCGGGGCCTAGCACAGATACGCAGTATTTT. This translates into CASMAGPSTDTQYF.